Listed below are T cell receptor beta chains from one sample, sequenced in a study of blood T cell repertoires in COVID-19. Sequencing was performed with immunoSEQ multiplex PCR; in TCRdb, only in-frame clones are kept and a portion is missing. Of about 260,000 clones in the sample, around 88% were seen once. Sequencing used PBMCs or T cells enriched from blood (not recorded which). The origin of the receptors is a woman aged 40 to 50 with acute COVID-19. Each CDR3 is given with its conserved first and last residue. Each record gives: D gene, V gene, J gene, clone size, CDR3 DNA, CDR3 protein. The D gene is left open where the match is weak. A row's size may be missing; if present it is once, few, many or a size class.

TRBD1	TRBV7-9	TRBJ2-1	.	TGTGCCAGCAGCCGATCCGGACAGGACAATGAGCAGTTCTTC	CASSRSGQDNEQFF
TRBD1	TRBV6-5	TRBJ1-6	.	TGTGCCAGCAGAAGGACAGGTAGCGGTTCACCCCTCCACTTT	CASRRTGSGSPLHF
.	TRBV29-1	TRBJ2-5	.	TGCAGCGTTTACAGCACTGCGGGGTCGGGAGCTGAGACCCAGTACTTC	CSVYSTAGSGAETQYF
.	TRBV7-9	TRBJ1-2	.	TGTGCCAGCAGCTTAGACAGGTTCAGCATAAGGGGCTACACCTTC	CASSLDRFSIRGYTF
.	TRBV28	TRBJ2-7	.	TGTGCCAGCAGTTTCGGCGAGCAGTACTTC	CASSFGEQYF
TRBD2	TRBV4-1	TRBJ2-1	.	TGCGCCAGCAGCCCTCAGACTAGCGGTGAGCAGTTCTTC	CASSPQTSGEQFF
.	TRBV10-3	TRBJ1-1	.	TGTGCCATCAGTGATGTCAGGGGAACTGAAGCTTTCTTT	CAISDVRGTEAFF
.	TRBV19	TRBJ2-1	.	TGTGCCACAAGACCGGGTAGCTCCTACAATGAGCAGTTCTTC	CATRPGSSYNEQFF
.	TRBV7-2	TRBJ1-2	once	TGTGCCAGCAGCTTAGACGGTGGGGAGAACTATGGCTACACCTTC	CASSLDGGENYGYTF
TRBD2	TRBV5-1	TRBJ2-7	.	TGCGCCAGCTCTAGCGGGAGAGGCGAACAGTACTTC	CASSSGRGEQYF
.	TRBV19	TRBJ1-5	.	TGTGCGACCGGCAGGGATAGTCAGCCCCAGCATTTT	CATGRDSQPQHF